What follows are 10 T cell receptor beta chains derived from one specimen sequenced in a study of cytotoxic CD8 clonotypes in ibrutinib-treated CLL (dated by TCRdb to the early 2020s). The time point tag for this specimen amounts to: roughly 12 months on ibrutinib. Libraries were made using the immunoSEQ multiplex PCR assay. TCRdb holds this immuneACCESS table with in-frame rearrangements only. Some clones are missing; in checked studies, unresolved V genes explain under half, and the rest has no known cause. For this sample the table gives about 68,000 clones, of which around 68% were detected only once. The ten largest make up approximately 6% of the sample. The sample here was PBMCs, taken after 12 months of ibrutinib treatment. The receptors were gathered from a human donor with chronic lymphocytic leukemia.

V and J are TRBV27 and TRBJ1-5; D not resolved. Trimming stripped 5 bases from V and 3 bases from J, with 8 bases between. Germline loops: CDR1 MNHEY, CDR2 SMNVEV (reference sequence). This CDR3 comprises 13 residues. The CDR3 reads CASSIGSNQPQHF. In nucleotides, the CDR3 is TGTGCCAGCAGTATCGGGTCCAATCAGCCCCAGCATTTT.

In its sample, this clone was seen once. The genes are TRBV30 and TRBJ2-5, with a possible D match to TRBD1 (5 bases). Trimming removed 2 bases from V and 7 bases from J, with 17 bases in between. Per the germline V gene, CDR1 is GTSNPN and CDR2 is SVGIG (reference sequence). The CDR3 has 14 residues. The CDR3 nucleotides read TGTGCCTGGAGTACGGAGTCTCGAAGGGGGACCCAGTACTTC. Its protein is CAWSTESRRGTQYF.

In nucleotides, the CDR3 is TGTGCCAGCAGCGTAGGCGGAGGGGGCGCTGAGCAGTTCTTC. Its protein product is CASSVGGGGAEQFF. The V gene is TRBV9, the J gene TRBJ2-1; D possibly corresponds to TRBD1 (7 bases). This CDR3 spans 14 amino acids. The ends were cut back, 0 bases at V and 9 bases at J, with 13 bases in the middle. The V gene's germline CDR1 is SGDLS and CDR2 YYNGEE.

This chain uses TRBV11-2 with TRBJ2-5; 11 nucleotides agree with TRBD2. The germline V gene has CDR1 SGHAT and CDR2 FQNNGV. The J segment lost 1 base and the V segment lost 1 base, leaving 2 bases of the junction unmatched. The CDR3 extends over 16 amino acids. The CDR3 DNA reads as TGTGCCAGCAGCTTAGGACTAGCGGGGTCCCAAGAGACCCAGTACTTC. It encodes CASSLGLAGSQETQYF.

The V call is TRBV5-1, the J call TRBJ1-2; D ambiguous. V gave up 0 bases and J gave up 7 bases, with 10 bases separating them. The CDR3 is 13 residues long. Looked up from germline, CDR1 is SGHRS and CDR2 is YFSETQ. The CDR3 DNA reads TGCGCCAGCAGCTTGGGGGGAGGTGCTGGCTACACCTTC. Translation: CASSLGGGAGYTF.

The CDR3 loop reads CASRKGAGTYEQYF. In nucleotides, the CDR3 is TGTGCCAGCAGAAAAGGTGCAGGGACCTACGAGCAGTACTTC. V and J are TRBV6-6 and TRBJ2-7; possible D gene TRBD1, 5 bases. The CDR3 loop spans 14 amino acids. Germline loops: CDR1 MNHNY, CDR2 SVGAGI (reference sequence). Trimming removed 6 bases from V and 2 bases from J, with 14 bases in between.

The genes are TRBV4-2 and TRBJ1-2; 7 bases are a match to TRBD1. This CDR3 spans 15 amino acids. V shed 0 bases, J shed 5 bases, and the junction held 6 bases outside the gene matches. Germline V gene data show CDR1 as LGHNA and CDR2 as YNFKEQ. The CDR3 sequence is CASSQDLAGGYGYTF. The CDR3 DNA reads as TGTGCCAGCAGCCAAGATTTGGCAGGGGGGTATGGCTACACCTTC.

The rearrangement joins TRBV2 to TRBJ1-5; D ambiguous. Trimming pared 3 bases from V and 1 base from J, leaving 10 bases between. CDR1 is SNHLY, CDR2 FYNNEI, per germline. The CDR3 is made up of 15 amino acids. For the CDR3, the DNA is TGTGCCAGCAGTGACCGGGGTTTAAGCAATCAGCCCCAGCATTTT. This translates into CASSDRGLSNQPQHF.

This chain joins TRBV18 and TRBJ1-1; D perhaps matches TRBD1 (6 bases). The CDR3 has 15 residues. Germline V gene lookup returns CDR1 KGHSH and CDR2 LQKENI. Deletions cut 1 base from V and 4 bases from J, with 13 bases between. CDR3 residues: CASSPLVGARTEAFF. In DNA form, the CDR3 reads TGTGCCAGCTCACCACTGGTGGGGGCGCGCACTGAAGCTTTCTTT.

This chain joins TRBV5-1 and TRBJ2-1; tentative D call: TRBD2 (5 bases). Germline loops: CDR1 SGHRS, CDR2 YFSETQ. This CDR3 has 14 residues. V was clipped by 6 bases and J by 4 bases, with 14 bases between them. CDR3 residues: CASTRYPGYNEQFF. The DNA for the CDR3 is TGCGCCAGCACAAGGTATCCGGGGTACAATGAGCAGTTCTTC.